This T cell receptor (beta chain) is drawn from a study of T cells in severe cutaneous drug reactions (dated by TCRdb to between 2018 and 2020). As for the study more broadly: Between about 2011 and 2019, patients were recruited from Taiwan, Thailand and a European registry network. Biological samples, such as blister fluids/cells and PBMC, were collected from patients during the acute or recovery stage. The study combined bulk TCR sequencing with single-cell sequencing, quantitative PCR validation, functional assays and transgenic mouse experiments. Enrollment was limited to patients whose SJS/TEN or DRESS diagnosis was probable or definite according to RegiSCAR criteria. To build the libraries, iRepertoire multiplex PCR was used, and the authors pointed to a comparison in which iRepertoire and 5' RACE methods, with or without UMI, captured abundant clonotypes similarly. The Naranjo algorithm and the ALDEN drug causality algorithm were used to identify the culprit drug.

A note on this clonotype: Its antigen is currently not known.

From its cysteine to its phenylalanine, the CDR3 spans 13 amino acids. Only the protein is available. Sequencing was performed on donors who were patients with carbamazepine-induced Stevens-Johnson syndrome or toxic epidermal necrolysis (CBZ-SJS/TEN). To look for drug-specific clonotypes, next-generation sequencing was used to profile the T cell receptor repertoires of patients with drug-induced severe cutaneous adverse reactions. RNA was isolated either from blister cells of skin lesions or from peripheral blood mononuclear cells. What the authors observed across the whole study: A public TCRbeta CDR3, present at a mean of around 14% in all seven CBZ-SJS/TEN blister samples, was undetectable or scarce in PBMC from tolerant controls and healthy donors. CBZ-SJS/TEN patients showed strongly increased TRBV12-4 usage, with averages of approximately 33% in blister cells and 4% to 5.5% in PBMC. Whether the public TCR generalizes to SJS/TEN caused by other drugs was noted by the authors as still needing further study.

For both bulk and single-cell sequencing, libraries were prepared with the iRepertoire multiplex PCR system using TCR subtype-specific primers. Multiplex PCR with primers aimed at the V, D and J gene regions produced the bulk TCR beta libraries. Bulk TCR library preparation used roughly 95-550 ng of RNA per sample as input. An Illumina MiSeq was used to sequence the bulk TCR beta amplicons. Per the authors' processing: Quality control steps removed sample misassignments and low-quality sequencing reads. CDR3 was defined as the amino acids between the V-gene Y[YFLI]C motif and the J-segment [FW]GXGT motif. CDR3 clonotypes and TRBV and TRBJ gene assignments were based on the IMGT database. TRBV expression in each sample was normalized to the mean expression of the same gene in PBMC from about 42 healthy donors. The reads underwent TCRdb reprocessing, giving one record for each CDR3 protein sequence and no DNA. The V and J calls reflect TCRdb's pipeline rather than the authors' work. The sample has more than 6,500 distinct CDR3 sequences on record. The top ten clones comprise around 30% of the sample.

Material: cells from a skin blister. The cell subset or site tag for this specimen amounts to: unsorted cells from skin lesion blisters. The chain is encoded by TRBV12-3 or TRBV12-4 joined to TRBJ1-1. This sequence originates from a human donor with toxic epidermal necrolysis, a severe cutaneous drug reaction. The CDR3 reads as follows: CASSDGSRTEAFF.